These T cell receptor beta chains were read from a single sample in a study of blood T cell repertoires in COVID-19. Clones were sequenced by immunoSEQ multiplex PCR, and TCRdb holds only the in-frame ones, with some missing. The data show 150,000 to 200,000 clones, roughly 90% seen once. Material for sequencing was peripheral blood. The receptors here all came from a man aged 35-49 years with acute or convalescent COVID-19. The CDR3 runs from the conserved cysteine through the conserved F or W. A D gene is named only where the DNA matches it firmly. A clone size is listed for some rows: how often the clone was seen (once, few, many), or a class if it is expanded.

J: TRBJ2-7
size: NA
length: 13
D: NA
V: TRBV19
DNA: TGTGCCAGTAGTACCACAGGGTTCGGCGAGCAGTACTTC
CDR3: CASSTTGFGEQYF

J: TRBJ1-1
size: NA
length: 15
D: NA
V: TRBV6-5
DNA: TGTGCCAGCACCAAACCACCCCCAGGGAAAGCTGAAGCTTTCTTT
CDR3: CASTKPPPGKAEAFF

J: TRBJ2-5
size: once
length: 16
D: TRBD2
V: TRBV7-2
DNA: TGTGCCAGCAGCTCGACGGGGGGGCTGAGCGTAGAGACCCAGTACTTC
CDR3: CASSSTGGLSVETQYF

J: TRBJ1-1
size: NA
length: 13
D: TRBD1
V: TRBV2
DNA: TGTGCCAGCGCGGGACAGAGGGACACTGAAGCTTTCTTT
CDR3: CASAGQRDTEAFF

J: TRBJ1-5
size: NA
length: 17
D: TRBD1
V: TRBV7-9
DNA: TGTGCCAGCAGTTTCGGGACAGGGGGCATTAACGATCAGCCCCAGCATTTT
CDR3: CASSFGTGGINDQPQHF

J: TRBJ1-1
size: NA
length: 12
D: NA
V: TRBV5-6
DNA: TGTGCCAGCAGCCTCCCGAGGACTGAAGCTTTCTTT
CDR3: CASSLPRTEAFF

J: TRBJ2-7
size: NA
length: 15
D: NA
V: TRBV18
DNA: TGTGCCAGCTCACTAGTCAGGGAACCCACCTACGAGCAGTACTTC
CDR3: CASSLVREPTYEQYF

J: TRBJ2-3
size: NA
length: 16
D: NA
V: TRBV10-2
DNA: TGCGCCAGCAGCGCGACGGGACACACACCGGGAGATACGCAGTATTTT
CDR3: CASSATGHTPGDTQYF

J: TRBJ1-4
size: once
length: 13
D: TRBD1
V: TRBV12-3/TRBV12-4
DNA: TGTGCCAGCAGCCGACGGACAGGGGTTAAGGTGTTTTTT
CDR3: CASSRRTGVKVFF

J: TRBJ2-1
size: NA
length: 15
D: NA
V: TRBV23-1
DNA: TGCGCCAGCAGTCCCCAGCGTGGGGAGTACAATGAGCAGTTCTTC
CDR3: CASSPQRGEYNEQFF

J: TRBJ1-2
size: few
length: 13
D: NA
V: TRBV30
DNA: TGTGCCTGGAGGGGCGAGGGAGGGTACGGCTACACCTTC
CDR3: CAWRGEGGYGYTF

J: TRBJ2-1
size: NA
length: 14
D: NA
V: TRBV6-5
DNA: TGTGCCAGCAGAGGACAGATAACCTACAATGAGCAGTTCTTC
CDR3: CASRGQITYNEQFF

J: TRBJ2-5
size: few
length: 15
D: NA
V: TRBV4-1
DNA: TGCGCCAGCAGTTTCGCCGGGGACTTGAGGGAGACCCAGTACTTC
CDR3: CASSFAGDLRETQYF

J: TRBJ2-5
size: NA
length: 18
D: TRBD2
V: TRBV18
DNA: TGTGCCAGCTCACCGAGTCCTCCTAGCGGGGGATTACAAGAGACCCAGTACTTC
CDR3: CASSPSPPSGGLQETQYF

J: TRBJ2-1
size: NA
length: 17
D: NA
V: TRBV7-9
DNA: TGTGCCAGCAGCTCGGCGATTGGACACCCGATCCTCAATGAGCAGTTCTTC
CDR3: CASSSAIGHPILNEQFF

J: TRBJ1-2
size: NA
length: 13
D: NA
V: TRBV29-1
DNA: TGCAGCGCGAGGCTTCAGGGAAACTATGGCTACACCTTC
CDR3: CSARLQGNYGYTF

J: TRBJ1-2
size: once
length: 13
D: NA
V: TRBV2
DNA: TGTGCCACCCGGGGGGAGTTAAACTATGGCTACACCTTC
CDR3: CATRGELNYGYTF

J: TRBJ2-3
size: NA
length: 16
D: TRBD2
V: TRBV7-2
DNA: TGTGCCAGCAGCGCCGGGACTAGCGGGGGGGGTGATACGCAGTATTTT
CDR3: CASSAGTSGGGDTQYF

J: TRBJ2-5
size: NA
length: 15
D: TRBD1
V: TRBV25-1
DNA: TGTGCCAGCAGTGACGACAGGGGGCCGGGGGAGACCCAGTACTTC
CDR3: CASSDDRGPGETQYF

J: TRBJ2-1
size: NA
length: 16
D: NA
V: TRBV6-8
DNA: TGTGCCAGCAGTTACTCGTATACTGCCGCAAGCAATGAGCAGTTCTTC
CDR3: CASSYSYTAASNEQFF

J: TRBJ2-7
size: NA
length: 12
D: NA
V: TRBV10-2
DNA: TGCGCCAGCAGTGGAACTGTATACGAGCAGTACTTC
CDR3: CASSGTVYEQYF

J: TRBJ1-4
size: NA
length: 16
D: NA
V: TRBV25-1
DNA: TGTGCCAGCAGTGACTCGCCGGGGAGAGCAAATGAAAAACTGTTTTTT
CDR3: CASSDSPGRANEKLFF

J: TRBJ1-1
size: NA
length: 15
D: NA
V: TRBV19
DNA: TGTGCCAGTATGAATGACAGAGCCCCGAACACTGAAGCTTTCTTT
CDR3: CASMNDRAPNTEAFF

J: TRBJ1-2
size: NA
length: 14
D: TRBD1
V: TRBV19
DNA: TGTGCCAGTAGTATTGGACAGGGGGGGAATGGCTACACCTTC
CDR3: CASSIGQGGNGYTF

J: TRBJ2-5
size: NA
length: 15
D: NA
V: TRBV19
DNA: TGTGCCAGTAGTACCGATACCAGGGGTAGAGAGACCCAGTACTTC
CDR3: CASSTDTRGRETQYF

J: TRBJ1-1
size: NA
length: 16
D: NA
V: TRBV6-5
DNA: TGTGCCAGCAGTTACGATGTCAGGGGTTGGAGCACTGAAGCTTTCTTT
CDR3: CASSYDVRGWSTEAFF

J: TRBJ2-1
size: NA
length: 14
D: TRBD2
V: TRBV4-1
DNA: TGCGCCAGCAGCTTGCAGCGGGGGTCGACTGAGCAGTTCTTC
CDR3: CASSLQRGSTEQFF

J: TRBJ2-2
size: NA
length: 18
D: TRBD1
V: TRBV11-3
DNA: TGTGCCAGCAGCCCGAATAGGTGGGGACAGGAGACCACCGGGGAGCTGTTTTTT
CDR3: CASSPNRWGQETTGELFF

J: TRBJ1-4
size: NA
length: 19
D: TRBD1
V: TRBV3-1/TRBV3-2
DNA: TGTGCCAGCAGCCAAATCCACCCCGGGACAGGGGTCTGGAGTGAAAAACTGTTTTTT
CDR3: CASSQIHPGTGVWSEKLFF

J: TRBJ1-1
size: NA
length: 14
D: NA
V: TRBV19
DNA: TGTGCCAGTAGTAACAGGGTGAGGGGCACTGAAGCTTTCTTT
CDR3: CASSNRVRGTEAFF

J: TRBJ1-2
size: NA
length: 16
D: TRBD1
V: TRBV5-5
DNA: TGTGCCAGCAGCTCGGGACTTGGACAGGGGAGGGGTGGCTACACCTTC
CDR3: CASSSGLGQGRGGYTF

J: TRBJ2-3
size: NA
length: 15
D: NA
V: TRBV4-1
DNA: TGCGCCAGCAGCCAGACTCGTACGGGCACAGATACGCAGTATTTT
CDR3: CASSQTRTGTDTQYF

J: TRBJ2-2
size: NA
length: 15
D: TRBD1
V: TRBV7-2
DNA: TGTGCCAGCAGCTTAGGAGGGGGCAGGACCGGGGAGCTGTTTTTT
CDR3: CASSLGGGRTGELFF

J: TRBJ2-3
size: NA
length: 16
D: TRBD2
V: TRBV10-3
DNA: TGTGCCATCAGTGGCCGAACGGGGGGGAACACAGATACGCAGTATTTT
CDR3: CAISGRTGGNTDTQYF

J: TRBJ1-2
size: NA
length: 13
D: TRBD1
V: TRBV12-3/TRBV12-4
DNA: TGTGCCAGCAGGATCGACAGGGACTATGGCTACACCTTC
CDR3: CASRIDRDYGYTF

J: TRBJ2-2
size: NA
length: 16
D: NA
V: TRBV14
DNA: TGTGCCAGCAGCCAAGAGGGCAGGGCGAACACCGGGGAGCTGTTTTTT
CDR3: CASSQEGRANTGELFF

J: TRBJ1-1
size: few
length: 13
D: NA
V: TRBV25-1
DNA: TGTGCCAGCTGGGCTCAGGCGAACACTGAAGCTTTCTTT
CDR3: CASWAQANTEAFF

J: TRBJ2-6
size: NA
length: 17
D: NA
V: TRBV7-9
DNA: TGTGCCAGCATCAAAAAATGGGAGCGATCTGGGGCCAACGTCCTGACTTTC
CDR3: CASIKKWERSGANVLTF

J: TRBJ1-2
size: many
length: 11
D: NA
V: TRBV20-1
DNA: TGCAGTGCTAGAGGGAGGGACGGCTACACCTTC
CDR3: CSARGRDGYTF

J: TRBJ2-3
size: few
length: 16
D: TRBD2
V: TRBV25-1
DNA: TGTGCCAGCAGTGGAGTTAGCGGGGGGGCTACAGATACGCAGTATTTT
CDR3: CASSGVSGGATDTQYF